The 18 T cell receptor beta chains below come from one sample, sequenced in a study of blood T cell repertoires in COVID-19. Produced via immunoSEQ multiplex PCR; TCRdb's table is partial and in-frame only. The data show approximately 20,000 clones, 80% to 90% seen once. Sequencing was performed on peripheral blood. These receptors were collected from a human donor with active COVID-19. The donor label of this sample is uncertain.

For the CDR3, the DNA is TGCGCCAGCAGCCAAGACCTAAATAGCGGGAGGGCCGCCTACGAGCAGTACTTC. Translating it yields CASSQDLNSGRAAYEQYF. The rearrangement uses TRBV4-1 and TRBJ2-7; 11 bases match TRBD2. CDR3 length: 18 residues. V was pared by 0 bases and J by 2 bases, with 9 bases of the junction left unmatched. Germline V gives CDR1 MGHRA, CDR2 YSYEKL.

V is TRBV6-4 and J is TRBJ2-1, with TRBD1 as a possible D gene (5 bases). V was clipped by 6 bases and J by 2 bases, with 20 bases between them. The CDR3 spans 17 residues. Germline CDR1 is MRHNA and CDR2 is SNTAGT. The CDR3 DNA sequence: TGTGCCAGCAGGTCGCACCAACAGGTTTGTCCCTACAATGAGCAGTTCTTC. Its protein product is CASRSHQQVCPYNEQFF.

V gene TRBV6-6 combines with J gene TRBJ2-1, with no clear D. Germline V lookup: CDR1 MNHNY, CDR2 SVGAGI (reference sequence). V lost 6 bases and J 5 bases, leaving 5 bases between the germline ends. The CDR3 runs to 11 residues. The CDR3 DNA follows: TGTGCCAGCAGCCGTAACAATGAGCAGTTCTTC. Protein product: CASSRNNEQFF.

The chain carries TRBV7-9 and TRBJ1-6; maybe TRBD1 (6 bases). The germline V gene encodes CDR1 SEHNR and CDR2 FQNEAQ (reference sequence). The CDR3 totals 14 residues. V was shortened by 4 bases and J by 6 bases, with 10 bases between the two germline ends. The CDR3: CASSYRESNSPLHF. In DNA, the CDR3 is TGTGCCAGCAGCTACAGGGAATCTAATTCACCCCTCCACTTT.

The chain recombines TRBV18 with TRBJ1-2, with a tentative D call TRBD1 (5 bases). The germline V gene has CDR1 KGHSH and CDR2 LQKENI. This CDR3 has 13 residues. V was clipped by 2 bases and J by 6 bases, with 10 bases between them. CDR3 DNA sequence: TGTGCCAGCTCACCAAAGCAGGGTGATGGCTACACCTTC. It codes for CASSPKQGDGYTF.

The chain recombines TRBV11-3 with TRBJ1-2, with 9 positions matching TRBD1. Germline CDR1 is SGHNT and CDR2 is YENEEA. Trimming took 8 bases from V and 6 from J; bases not matched to a gene: 7. This CDR3 comprises 13 residues. CDR3 sequence (DNA): TGTGCCAGCGAGACAGGGGGAGGTGATGGCTACACCTTC. This codes for CASETGGGDGYTF.

The chain links TRBV9 to TRBJ1-6; D is uncertain. This CDR3 region has 13 residues. V dropped 3 bases and J dropped 10 bases, with 11 bases sitting between them. In germline, CDR1 is SGDLS, CDR2 YYNGEE. The CDR3 DNA follows: TGTGCCAGCAGCGCGGGAGAGCGATCACCCCTCCACTTT. Translating gives CASSAGERSPLHF.

This clone was detected only once. The chain recombines TRBV7-8 with TRBJ1-2; TRBD1 might be the D (5 bases). The CDR3 spans 15 residues. With 5 bases removed from V and 5 bases from J, the gap between germline ends came to 18 bases. Germline lookup yields CDR1 SGHVS and CDR2 FQNEAQ. CDR3 sequence: CASSLPLGGDYGYTF. CDR3 bases: TGTGCCAGCAGCCTCCCCCTCGGGGGGGATTATGGCTACACCTTC. The whole variable domain, remainder taken from reference TRBV7-8 and TRBJ1-2, is GAGVSQSPRYKVAKRGQDVALRCDPISGHVSLFWYQQALGQGPEFLTYFQNEAQLDKSGLPSDRFFAERPEGSVSTLKIQRTQQEDSAVYLCASSLPLGGDYGYTFGSGTRLTVV.

J is TRBJ2-4 and V is TRBV7-9; 7 positions agree with TRBD2. Germline lookup yields CDR1 SEHNR and CDR2 FQNEAQ (reference sequence). The CDR3 contains 14 residues. With 4 bases clipped from V and 3 bases from J, the junction kept 3 bases outside the gene matches. CDR3 protein: CASSSGGGKNIQYF. CDR3 nucleotide sequence: TGTGCCAGCAGCTCCGGCGGGGGCAAAAACATTCAGTACTTC.

This clone was detected once. The chain links TRBV7-3 to TRBJ2-3; 10 bases match TRBD2. V was pared by 5 bases and J by 4 bases, with 6 bases of the junction left unmatched. The CDR3 has 15 residues. Germline V lookup: CDR1 SGHTA, CDR2 FQGTGA. CDR3 sequence reads: CASSLLAGFADTQYF. The CDR3 bases are TGTGCCAGCAGCCTACTAGCGGGGTTCGCAGATACGCAGTATTTT. The full variable domain, completed using reference TRBV7-3 and TRBJ2-3, is GAGVSQTPSNKVTEKGKYVELRCDPISGHTALYWYRQSLGQGPEFLIYFQGTGAADDSGLPNDRFFAVRPEGSVSTLKIQRTERGDSAVYLCASSLLAGFADTQYFGPGTRLTVL.

This clone was seen a single time. This chain uses TRBV6-6 with TRBJ1-1; no reliable D call. CDR3 length: 15 amino acids. The V gene's germline CDR1 is MNHNY and CDR2 SVGAGI (reference sequence). Trimming shortened V by 2 bases and J by 5 bases, and 15 bases separated the two germline ends. CDR3: CASSYADTRGTEAFF. CDR3 coding DNA: TGTGCCAGCAGTTACGCTGACACCCGAGGGACTGAAGCTTTCTTT.

CDR3 in amino acids: CASSSYSYEQYF. CDR3 nucleotides: TGTGCCAGCAGCTCCTATTCCTACGAGCAGTACTTC. The rearrangement uses TRBV28 and TRBJ2-7; D is uncertain. Deletions cut 6 bases from V and 1 base from J, with 7 bases between. The CDR3 covers 12 residues. The germline CDR1 and CDR2 sequences are MDHEN and SYDVKM.

The rearrangement joins TRBV5-1 to TRBJ1-4; no reliable D call. This CDR3 spans 14 amino acids. Deletions cut 10 bases from V and 7 bases from J, with 20 bases between. The germline V gene has CDR1 SGHRS and CDR2 YFSETQ. The CDR3 here is CALSGVVPPEKLFF. The CDR3, as DNA: TGCGCCTTGTCCGGAGTGGTCCCGCCTGAAAAACTGTTTTTT.

The chain has TRBV19 and TRBJ1-3; maybe TRBD1 (5 bases). Germline CDR1 LNHDA, CDR2 SQIVND (reference sequence). The V gene lost 4 bases and the J gene lost 1 base, with 8 bases spanning the gap. The CDR3 is 14 amino acids. The CDR3 sequence: CASSKRGSGNTIYF. CDR3 DNA sequence: TGTGCCAGTAGTAAACGGGGGTCTGGAAACACCATATATTTT.

The chain combines TRBV9 with TRBJ2-5; maybe TRBD2 (5 bases). Germline lookup yields CDR1 SGDLS and CDR2 YYNGEE. The CDR3 runs 14 residues. V lost 3 bases and J lost 5, with 14 bases in between. The CDR3 DNA follows: TGTGCCAGCAGCGGTGGCGGCCCGGGGGAGACCCAGTACTTC. It encodes CASSGGGPGETQYF.

The rearrangement uses TRBV11-1 and TRBJ1-2, with a possible D match to TRBD1 (6 bases). The CDR3 is 13 amino acids. The germline gives CDR1 SGHAT, CDR2 FQDESV (reference sequence). Deletions cut 5 bases from V and 5 bases from J, with 12 bases between. The CDR3 sequence: CASSLPTGYGYTF. As DNA, the CDR3 is TGTGCCAGCAGCCTACCGACAGGATATGGCTACACCTTC.

The genes are TRBV2 and TRBJ2-3; tentative D call: TRBD1 (6 bases). The germline V gene has CDR1 SNHLY and CDR2 FYNNEI. V gave up 7 bases and J gave up 2 bases, with 16 bases separating them. This CDR3 is built from 15 residues. Here the CDR3 reads CASTPQGRFTDTQYF. The CDR3 DNA follows: TGTGCCAGCACACCACAGGGTCGATTCACAGATACGCAGTATTTT.

The chain has TRBV27 and TRBJ2-3, with no clear D. The CDR3 spans 12 residues. The germline CDR1 and CDR2 sequences are MNHEY and SMNVEV (reference sequence). V gave up 2 bases and J gave up 9 bases, with 9 bases separating them. The CDR3 DNA sequence: TGTGCCAGCAGTTTAAGCCCTCCCACGCAGTATTTT. This gives the protein CASSLSPPTQYF.